Below, 29 T cell receptor beta chains from the same sample are listed, as sequenced in a study of T cell repertoires in cytomegalovirus infection. TCRdb reprocessed the reads via MiXCR and lists one record per CDR3 protein. The sample contains around 570,000 distinct CDR3 sequences, just under 40% of which appear only once. No antigens are known for them. Here the sequenced sample was cultured PBMCs, taken from culture after CMV antigen stimulation. The source is a human donor in good health (CMV status not recorded). Some clones in this sample may be carry-over from other donors' samples.

In its sample, this clonotype was seen a few times. The rearrangement links TRBV7-2 to TRBJ2-7; no clear D gene. CDR1 and CDR2 from the germline V gene are SGHTA and FQGNSA. CDR3 length equals 13 residues. V lost 1 base, J lost 4 bases, and 8 bases lay in between. DNA for the CDR3: TGTGCCAGCAGCTTAGTCAGGCAGTACGAGCAGTACTTC. It specifies CASSLVRQYEQYF.

Only a few counts were recorded for this clonotype. This rearrangement joins TRBV12-3 or TRBV12-4 to TRBJ2-4; TRBD2 might be the D (6 bases). Trimming took off 1 base at V and 7 bases at J, with 20 bases between the two ends. This CDR3 region has 17 residues. The CDR3 DNA reads TGTGCCAGCAGTTTAGTCCGCCGACTAGGGAGCTACAACATTCAGTACTTC. Translating it yields CASSLVRRLGSYNIQYF.

The sample holds a few counts of this clonotype. This sequence joins TRBV28 and TRBJ1-6; no reliable D call. V lost 5 bases and J 9 bases, leaving 14 bases between the germline ends. The CDR3 contains 14 residues. The germline V gene has CDR1 MDHEN and CDR2 SYDVKM. The CDR3 region has the DNA TGTGCCAGCAGTGTGAATATTCCGGGTTCACCCCTCCACTTT. Translation gives CASSVNIPGSPLHF.

The chain uses TRBV27 and TRBJ1-5; D call uncertain. The CDR3 covers 14 residues. Trimming cost V 6 bases and J 3 bases, with 12 bases left between them. In germline, CDR1 is MNHEY, CDR2 SMNVEV (reference sequence). CDR3 bases: TGTGCCAGCAGGAAGGACGGGCTCAATCAGCCCCAGCATTTT. This translates into CASRKDGLNQPQHF.

This clonotype was counted at least ten times. The genes are TRBV7-2 and TRBJ2-1, with 9 bases identical to TRBD2. V was clipped by 5 bases and J by 5 bases; unmatched bases: 4. Germline CDR1 SGHTA, CDR2 FQGNSA. The CDR3 extends over 14 amino acids. CDR3 coding DNA: TGTGCCAGCAGCCCTAGCGGGAACCACAATGAGCAGTTCTTC. It encodes CASSPSGNHNEQFF. The full variable domain, in which reference TRBV7-2 and TRBJ2-1 provide the parts outside the CDR3, is GAGVSQSPSNKVTEKGKDVELRCDPISGHTALYWYRQSLGQGLEFLIYFQGNSAPDKSGLPSDRFSAERTGGSVSTLTIQRTQQEDSAVYLCASSPSGNHNEQFFGPGTRLTVL.

This clonotype was found once. This chain links TRBV19 with TRBJ2-5; TRBD2 aligns across 8 bases. CDR1 is LNHDA, CDR2 SQIVND, per germline (reference sequence). The CDR3 is made up of 16 amino acids. Trimming at V came to 6 bases and at J to 0 bases, leaving 9 bases not matched to a gene. DNA of the CDR3: TGTGCCAGTAGCGGCGGGGGGCGTCGCGACCAAGAGACCCAGTACTTC. This encodes CASSGGGRRDQETQYF.

A few counts support this clonotype. This rearrangement joins TRBV7-2 to TRBJ2-7, with TRBD2 identical over 11 bases. The CDR3 runs 15 residues. Germline loops: CDR1 SGHTA, CDR2 FQGNSA. V lost 7 bases, J lost 3 bases, and 8 bases stayed unmatched. The CDR3 DNA follows: TGTGCCAGCAATATGCGACTAGCGGGGAACTACGAGCAGTACTTC. This gives the protein CASNMRLAGNYEQYF.

CDR3 loop: CASSLLPTGYGYTF. The CDR3, as DNA: TGTGCCAGCAGCTTACTCCCGACAGGCTATGGCTACACCTTC. The chain uses TRBV7-2 and TRBJ1-2, with a weak D call TRBD1 (6 bases). The germline V gene has CDR1 SGHTA and CDR2 FQGNSA. Between the trimmed V and J ends, which lost 2 bases and 4 bases, there was a span of 11 bases. The CDR3 has 14 residues.

The chain carries TRBV11-2 and TRBJ1-5; D gene uncertain. CDR3 length: 13 amino acids. Germline V gives CDR1 SGHAT, CDR2 FQNNGV. The ends were cut back, 2 bases at V and 10 bases at J, with 12 bases in the middle. CDR3 amino acids: CASSLSPESPQHF. The CDR3 coding sequence is TGTGCCAGCAGCTTATCTCCCGAATCTCCCCAGCATTTT.

This clonotype has more than one count but fewer than ten. The chain links TRBV28 to TRBJ2-5; D may be TRBD2 (5 bases). The CDR3 consists of 15 residues. Germline CDR1 is MDHEN and CDR2 is SYDVKM. The germline V and J ends were trimmed by 5 bases and 5 bases, with 18 bases remaining between them. CDR3 coding DNA: TGTGCCAGCAGTCCCTCCATTGCGGGTTCCGAGACCCAGTACTTC. This translates into CASSPSIAGSETQYF.

In this sample, this clonotype turned up many times. The chain carries TRBV7-9 and TRBJ2-1; the D is unclear. V lost 3 bases and J lost 6, with 6 bases in between. Germline assignment: CDR1 SEHNR and CDR2 FQNEAQ (reference sequence). This CDR3 contains 12 residues. The CDR3 nucleotides read TGTGCCAGCAGCTTTCTAGGCAATGAGCAGTTCTTC. Translated, it gives CASSFLGNEQFF.

The V call is TRBV10-3, the J call TRBJ2-4; D is uncertain. V was trimmed by 3 bases and J by 1 base, leaving 10 bases between them. Germline CDR1 is ENHRY and CDR2 is SYGVKD. The length of the CDR3 is 15 residues. The CDR3 region has the DNA TGTGCCATCAGTGATTCACGTGGGGCCAAAAACATTCAGTACTTC. The encoded protein is CAISDSRGAKNIQYF.

This clonotype was seen only a few times. The chain links TRBV12-3 or TRBV12-4 to TRBJ1-3; tentatively, D is TRBD1 (6 bases). Trimming cost V 5 bases and J 4 bases, with 18 bases left between them. This CDR3 region has 16 residues. Here the CDR3 DNA reads TGTGCCAGCAGTGTCCCGGGGGCAGGTTCGGGAAACACCATATATTTT. Translation gives CASSVPGAGSGNTIYF.

V is TRBV25-1 and J is TRBJ2-7, with a weak D call TRBD2 (6 bases). From germline, CDR1 is MGHDK and CDR2 SYGVNS. V was clipped by 5 bases and J by 3 bases, with 17 bases between them. The CDR3 runs 15 residues. CDR3 bases: TGTGCCAGCAGTCGCTCGGCTAGCGCAGGCTACGAGCAGTACTTC. This codes for CASSRSASAGYEQYF.

The chain joins TRBV6-5 to TRBJ1-5, with 7 nucleotides matching TRBD1. Germline V gene lookup returns CDR1 MNHEY and CDR2 SVGAGI. V shed 5 bases and J 2 bases; nucleotides not matched to a gene: 6. The CDR3 consists of 15 residues. For the CDR3, the DNA is TGTGCCAGCAGTCCGACAGGGAATGGCAATCAGCCCCAGCATTTT. This gives the protein CASSPTGNGNQPQHF.

V and J are TRBV6-1 and TRBJ1-4; D is possibly TRBD1 (5 bases). V was pared by 6 bases and J by 2 bases, with 16 bases between. The germline V gene has CDR1 MNHNS and CDR2 SASEGT. This CDR3 is built from 16 residues. CDR3 DNA: TGTGCCAGCAGACGAGTAGGGGCCCAGACTAATGAAAAACTGTTTTTT. It codes for CASRRVGAQTNEKLFF.

There are many counts of this clonotype. V gene TRBV7-2 combines with J gene TRBJ1-2; 8 bases agree with TRBD1. Germline lookup yields CDR1 SGHTA and CDR2 FQGNSA. The CDR3 has 16 amino acids. The junction had 8 bases not matched to a gene; V was cut back by 1 base and J by 4 bases. The CDR3 loop is CASSLGAQTGVYGYTF. The CDR3 nucleotides are TGTGCCAGCAGCTTAGGGGCCCAGACAGGGGTCTATGGCTACACCTTC. The full variable domain, rest sourced from reference TRBV7-2 and TRBJ1-2, is GAGVSQSPSNKVTEKGKDVELRCDPISGHTALYWYRQSLGQGLEFLIYFQGNSAPDKSGLPSDRFSAERTGGSVSTLTIQRTQQEDSAVYLCASSLGAQTGVYGYTFGSGTRLTVV.

This chain links TRBV5-1 with TRBJ1-2; D is unresolved. Germline V lookup: CDR1 SGHRS, CDR2 YFSETQ. The CDR3 loop spans 15 amino acids. V was trimmed by 0 bases and J by 4 bases, leaving 13 bases between them. DNA of the CDR3: TGCGCCAGCAGCTTGGGGGTTATCGATTCCTATGGCTACACCTTC. It specifies CASSLGVIDSYGYTF. The full variable domain, completed using reference TRBV5-1 and TRBJ1-2, is KAGVTQTPRYLIKTRGQQVTLSCSPISGHRSVSWYQQTPGQGLQFLFEYFSETQRNKGNFPGRFSGRQFSNSRSEMNVSTLELGDSALYLCASSLGVIDSYGYTFGSGTRLTVV.

V and J are TRBV6-1 and TRBJ2-3; 11 bases match TRBD2. Germline V gives CDR1 MNHNS, CDR2 SASEGT. This CDR3 spans 15 amino acids. V lost 4 bases, J lost 4 bases, and 4 bases stayed unmatched. This chain's CDR3 is CASSGLAGFADTQYF. The CDR3 nucleotides read TGTGCCAGCAGTGGACTAGCGGGGTTCGCAGATACGCAGTATTTT.

This chain joins TRBV12-3 or TRBV12-4 and TRBJ1-2; D is undetermined. The CDR3 is made up of 15 amino acids. The V end lost 5 bases, the J end lost 7 bases, and 20 bases lay between the germline ends. CDR3 in amino acids: CASSIPGIPSGGYTF. The CDR3 DNA reads TGTGCCAGCAGTATCCCCGGGATCCCCTCTGGTGGCTACACCTTC.

This clonotype has a handful of counts. The V and J genes are TRBV7-2 and TRBJ1-6; D is ambiguous. CDR1 SGHTA and CDR2 FQGNSA come from the germline V gene. CDR3 length: 14 residues. The V and J ends lost 3 bases and 7 bases respectively, with 10 bases between them. For the CDR3, the DNA is TGTGCCAGCAGCTTTAGACGGACGAATTCACCCCTCCACTTT. Protein product: CASSFRRTNSPLHF.

This clonotype has a handful of counts. The CDR3, as DNA: TGTGCCAGCAGCGACCCCCCCTCTTCTGCGGCTTTCTTT. This sequence encodes CASSDPPSSAAFF. The J gene is TRBJ1-1, the V gene TRBV7-2; D remains unclear. This CDR3 is built from 13 residues. In germline, CDR1 is SGHTA, CDR2 FQGNSA. Trimming stripped 5 bases from V and 11 bases from J, with 18 bases between.

In its sample, this clonotype was seen a few times. The V call is TRBV4-2, the J call TRBJ1-4; TRBD1 matches 7 bases. This CDR3 comprises 15 residues. Losses at the gene ends were 1 base for V and 7 bases for J; bases not matched to a gene: 6. Germline V gene data show CDR1 as LGHNA and CDR2 as YNFKEQ. CDR3 loop: CASSQGGRGVEKLFF. For the CDR3, the DNA is TGTGCCAGCAGCCAAGGTGGCAGGGGGGTTGAAAAACTGTTTTTT.

This chain connects TRBV19 to TRBJ1-1; weak D call: TRBD1 (5 bases). V gave up 2 bases and J gave up 5 bases, with 12 bases separating them. The CDR3 has 14 amino acids. From germline, CDR1 is LNHDA and CDR2 SQIVND (reference sequence). The CDR3 here is CASSISPWGTEAFF. The CDR3 nucleotides are TGTGCCAGTAGTATAAGCCCCTGGGGGACTGAAGCTTTCTTT.

The chain uses TRBV12-3 or TRBV12-4 and TRBJ1-4, with no clear D. This CDR3 region has 16 residues. Trimming removed 1 base at V and 1 base at J, with 10 bases between. CDR3 in DNA: TGTGCCAGCAGTTTAGTCCCTCAAGGAACTAATGAAAAACTGTTTTTT. It encodes CASSLVPQGTNEKLFF.

The chain joins TRBV7-6 to TRBJ2-1; 7 positions agree with TRBD2. The CDR3 totals 18 residues. With 1 base clipped from V and 3 bases from J, the junction kept 12 bases outside the gene matches. The germline CDR1 and CDR2 sequences are SGHVS and FNYEAQ. The CDR3 is CASSLVDWGGRIYNEQFF. CDR3 sequence (DNA): TGTGCCAGCAGCTTAGTGGATTGGGGCGGGAGAATCTACAATGAGCAGTTCTTC.

The chain uses TRBV2 and TRBJ2-3, with D possibly TRBD1 on 6 matching bases. Trimming took off 8 bases at V and 2 bases at J, with 14 bases between the two ends. The CDR3 sequence is 14 residues long. Germline-derived CDR1 and CDR2 are SNHLY and FYNNEI. As DNA, the CDR3 is TGTGCCAGCGGGGGCGCGGAATACACAGATACGCAGTATTTT. Protein: CASGGAEYTDTQYF.

The gene calls are TRBV7-2 and TRBJ2-1; D possibly corresponds to TRBD2 (6 bases). The CDR3 loop spans 15 amino acids. With 1 base removed from V and 8 bases from J, the gap between germline ends came to 15 bases. The germline V gene encodes CDR1 SGHTA and CDR2 FQGNSA. The CDR3 region is CASSLVALAIDEQFF. CDR3 DNA sequence: TGTGCCAGCAGCTTAGTTGCACTAGCTATCGATGAGCAGTTCTTC.

The count of this clonotype is one. The chain links TRBV6-1 to TRBJ2-2, with D perhaps being TRBD1 or TRBD2 (5 bases each). The V end lost 1 base, the J end lost 4 bases, and 10 bases lay between the germline ends. The CDR3 contains 15 residues. Germline assignment: CDR1 MNHNS and CDR2 SASEGT. The CDR3 sequence: CASSEGWGSTGELFF. The CDR3 DNA sequence: TGTGCCAGCAGTGAAGGTTGGGGGTCCACCGGGGAGCTGTTTTTT.